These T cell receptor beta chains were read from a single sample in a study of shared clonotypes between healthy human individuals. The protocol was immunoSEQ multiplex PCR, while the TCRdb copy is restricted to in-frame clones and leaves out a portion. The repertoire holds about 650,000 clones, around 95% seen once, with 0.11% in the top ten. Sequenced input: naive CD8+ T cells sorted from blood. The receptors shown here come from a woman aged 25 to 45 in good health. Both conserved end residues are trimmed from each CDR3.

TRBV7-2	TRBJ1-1	ASRQWTGDGGANTEAF
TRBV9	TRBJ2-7	ASSVVPGYEQY
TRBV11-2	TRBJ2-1	ASSGYGTGLPNEQF
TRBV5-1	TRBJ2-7	ASSKDHYEQY
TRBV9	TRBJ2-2	ASSVSGSNTGELF
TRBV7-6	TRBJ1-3	ASSLEVRGNTIY
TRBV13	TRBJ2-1	ASSLAGTGGNEQF
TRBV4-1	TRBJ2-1	ASSLTFLALRHNEQF
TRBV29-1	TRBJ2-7	SVAAVSSSYEQY
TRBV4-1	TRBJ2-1	ASSQPAGATWNSYNEQF
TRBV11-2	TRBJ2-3	ASSPIAGSSDTQY
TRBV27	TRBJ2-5	ASSPGSTGFEETQY
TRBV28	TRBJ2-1	ASRRDGRYNEQF
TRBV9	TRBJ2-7	ASSPGGPHEQY
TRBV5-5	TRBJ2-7	ASSYLITYEQY
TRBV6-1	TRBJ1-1	ASALGGWDEAF
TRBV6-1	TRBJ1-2	ASSGTGGNGYT
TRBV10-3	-	AISESPWEEKYEQY
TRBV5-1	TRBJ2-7	ASSRDTYEQY
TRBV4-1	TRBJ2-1	ASSQMTSSAYNEQF
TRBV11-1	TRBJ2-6	ASSLQTSGANVLT
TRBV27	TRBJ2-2	ASSRTQVGELF
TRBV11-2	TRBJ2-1	ASSLAINEQF
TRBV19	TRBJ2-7	ASSAGQGSYEQY
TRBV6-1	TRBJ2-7	ASSEVSEGTGEQY
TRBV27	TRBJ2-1	ASSSGLAGGNEQF
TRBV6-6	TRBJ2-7	ASSYGQVAFYEQY
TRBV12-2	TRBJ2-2	ASRLGQGRTGELF
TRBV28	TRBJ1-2	ASSFRGPAYGYT
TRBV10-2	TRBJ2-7	ASSDRLAGNSYEQY
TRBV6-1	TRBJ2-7	ASMGTSGKYEQY
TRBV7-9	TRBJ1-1	ASSLTGGNTEAF
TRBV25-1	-	ASSESKGRGHREYEQY
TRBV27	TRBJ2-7	ASSAGTSGRGEQY
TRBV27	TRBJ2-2	ASSFGTSNTGELF
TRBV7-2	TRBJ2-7	ASSLMNTYEQY
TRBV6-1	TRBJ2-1	ASSDSPGPDEQF
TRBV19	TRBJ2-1	ASSISGYNEQF
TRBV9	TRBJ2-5	ASSSLAGNPQETQY
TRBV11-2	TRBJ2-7	ASSFSGASYEQY
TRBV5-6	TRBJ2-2	ASSSEREAGIGELF
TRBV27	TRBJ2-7	ASSWVPGATYEQY